Listed below are T cell receptor beta chains from one sample, sequenced in a study of identical twins. One entry per CDR3 protein results from TCRdb running MiXCR on the 5' RACE reads. The sample has over 550,000 distinct CDR3 sequences; about 7% are singletons. The same specimen was also included in a second study, on yellow fever vaccine responses in identical twins.

Specimen: PBMCs. These receptors originate from a woman aged 18-30 years in good health. Both conserved end residues are part of each CDR3. The D gene is left open where the match is weak. Size values are once, few and many counts, or a class for expanded clones, and some rows have none.

TRBV29-1,TRBJ1-2,few,TRBD1,TGCAGCGTCGCTCACAGGGGGCTCGGCTATGGCTACACCTTC,CSVAHRGLGYGYTF
TRBV2,TRBJ1-5,NA,NA,TGTGCCAGCAGACAGCCAGGGCAGCCCCAGCATTTT,CASRQPGQPQHF
TRBV20-1,TRBJ2-2,NA,NA,TGCAGTGCTAGGAAGGGCGGGATACCCACCGGGGAGCTGTTTTTT,CSARKGGIPTGELFF
TRBV5-1,TRBJ2-2,few,TRBD2,TGCGCCAGCAGCCCGGGACTAGCGGGAGGCATGAGCACCGGGGAGCTGTTTTTT,CASSPGLAGGMSTGELFF
TRBV6-5,TRBJ2-1,few,TRBD2,TGTGCCAGCAGTTACTCGCCTAGCGGGACGCAGTTCTTC,CASSYSPSGTQFF
TRBV4-1,TRBJ2-1,many,TRBD2,TGCGCCAGCAGCCGAGGGACTAGCGGGGAACAAGGGCGGTTCTTC,CASSRGTSGEQGRFF
TRBV7-9,TRBJ2-5,many,TRBD1,TGTGCCAGCAGCGGACAGGGAGAAGAGACCCAGTACTTC,CASSGQGEETQYF
TRBV7-6,TRBJ1-1,NA,NA,TGTGCCAGCAGCTTAGGGCGCCCCGGGAACACTGAAGCTTTCTTT,CASSLGRPGNTEAFF
TRBV4-1,TRBJ2-5,few,NA,TGCGCCAGCAGCCCAATTAAACTATGGGGGGACGAAGAGACCCAGTACTTC,CASSPIKLWGDEETQYF
TRBV5-1,TRBJ2-5,few,NA,TGCGCCAGCAGCCCCCTTTCGGAAGAGACCCAGTACTTC,CASSPLSEETQYF
TRBV5-1,TRBJ2-7,many,NA,TGCGCCAGCAGCTTGGGCAGGACAGCCTACGAGCAGTACTTC,CASSLGRTAYEQYF
TRBV24-1,TRBJ2-1,few,NA,TGTGCCACCAGTGACCCTCGGGGGTCTGATGAGCAGTTCTTC,CATSDPRGSDEQFF
TRBV12-5,TRBJ2-1,many,TRBD2,TGTGCTAGTGCTCTCAGACTACGTAGCGGGGGGGCCAACAATGAGCAGTTCTTC,CASALRLRSGGANNEQFF
TRBV20-1,TRBJ2-5,NA,TRBD1,TGCAGTGCTAGCGTGACAGGGGGCCGGGGAGAGACCCAGTACTTC,CSASVTGGRGETQYF
TRBV6-2/TRBV6-3,TRBJ1-1,NA,NA,TGTGCCAGCAGTTACGCCATCTTGGGGGGTGAAGCTTTCTTT,CASSYAILGGEAFF
TRBV20-1,TRBJ2-1,NA,TRBD2,TGCAGTGCTCTACTAACTAGCGGGAGGACGCGGGAGCAGTTCTTC,CSALLTSGRTREQFF
TRBV5-1,TRBJ1-2,few,NA,TGCGCCAGCAGCTTGGCCTGGGACTCCTATGGCTACACCTTC,CASSLAWDSYGYTF
TRBV18,TRBJ2-2,NA,NA,TGTGCCAGCTCGGAGGACAACGTAGGGGAGCTGTTTTTT,CASSEDNVGELFF
TRBV7-9,TRBJ2-1,few,NA,TGTGCCAGCAGACCTACTACTAACAATGAGCAGTTCTTC,CASRPTTNNEQFF
TRBV5-1,TRBJ1-1,many,NA,TGCGCCAGCAGCTTAGGATCGGGGGGGAACACTGAAGCTTTCTTT,CASSLGSGGNTEAFF
TRBV2,TRBJ2-2,NA,NA,TGTGCCAGCAAAGCTTTGATGGCTAACACCGGGGAGCTGTTTTTT,CASKALMANTGELFF
TRBV12-3/TRBV12-4,TRBJ1-5,NA,NA,TGTGCCAGCACCTTTGGGGGGTACCAGCCCCAGCATTTT,CASTFGGYQPQHF
TRBV7-6,TRBJ2-4,NA,NA,TGTGCCAGCAGCTTAGCAAGAGTCCCAACTACAAAAAACATTCAGTACTTC,CASSLARVPTTKNIQYF
TRBV24-1,TRBJ2-5,NA,TRBD2,TGTGCCACCAGTGGAACTAGCGGGAGTCGTGATCAAGAGACCCAGTACTTC,CATSGTSGSRDQETQYF
TRBV11-2,TRBJ2-6,few,NA,TGTGCCAGCAGCTTATCATCAGTAGCCGGGGCCAACGTCCTGACTTTC,CASSLSSVAGANVLTF
TRBV5-6,TRBJ2-1,many,TRBD2,TGTGCCAGCTCCCTCCGGGAGGGCAATGAGCAGTTCTTC,CASSLREGNEQFF
TRBV20-1,TRBJ2-3,NA,NA,TGCAGTGCTAGTGAGGATGGGGATACGCAGTATTTT,CSASEDGDTQYF
TRBV20-1,TRBJ2-3,many,NA,TGCAGTGCAGACCGACAGGAAACAACCACAGATACGCAGTATTTT,CSADRQETTTDTQYF
TRBV5-5,TRBJ1-3,few,NA,TGTGCCAGCAGCTCCATCCCGGCGGAGTCTGGAAACACCATATATTTT,CASSSIPAESGNTIYF
TRBV12-3/TRBV12-4,TRBJ1-1,many,NA,TGTGCCAGCAGCCCAAGCAGAGAAACTGAAGCTTTCTTT,CASSPSRETEAFF
TRBV2,TRBJ1-4,few,NA,TGTGCCAGCAGTCGCATAGGGGCAGAAGCTAATGAAAAACTGTTTTTT,CASSRIGAEANEKLFF
TRBV11-2,TRBJ2-6,many,NA,TGTGCCAGCAGTGTCGGGATCTCTGGGGCCAACGTCCTGACTTTC,CASSVGISGANVLTF
TRBV6-4,TRBJ2-1,few,TRBD2,TGTGCCAGCAGTGTTGGGCTAGCGGGAGATAACAGCCGGGATGAGCAGTTCTTC,CASSVGLAGDNSRDEQFF
TRBV28,TRBJ2-1,NA,TRBD2,TGTGCCAGCAGTCGGGGGGGCATCCACAATGAGCAGTTCTTC,CASSRGGIHNEQFF
TRBV2,TRBJ2-3,NA,TRBD1,TGTGCCAGCAGTTCCACCTGGGGGACAGAGTCTAGCACAGATACGCAGTATTTT,CASSSTWGTESSTDTQYF
TRBV7-9,TRBJ2-5,NA,TRBD2,TGTGCCAGCATACATAGCGGGCACCAAGAGACCCAGTACTTC,CASIHSGHQETQYF
TRBV20-1,TRBJ2-3,few,TRBD2,TGCAGTGCCGTCCCAGCTAGCGGGAGGACTCATAGCACAGATACGCAGTATTTT,CSAVPASGRTHSTDTQYF
TRBV5-6,TRBJ2-1,few,NA,TGTGCCAGCAGCTTGGGGGCAGGGAACCTTGAGCAGTTCTTC,CASSLGAGNLEQFF
TRBV5-1,TRBJ2-1,few,TRBD2,TGCGCCAGCAGCTTGTTTGGACTAGCGGACAATGAGCAGTTCTTC,CASSLFGLADNEQFF
TRBV11-1,TRBJ2-1,NA,NA,TGTGCCAGCAGCGGCCAGACAGGTTTGGCTCGTGAGCAGTTCTTC,CASSGQTGLAREQFF
TRBV28,TRBJ2-1,many,NA,TGTGCCAGCAGTTTAGCGGTGGGAAAAGAGCAGTTCTTC,CASSLAVGKEQFF
TRBV20-1,TRBJ1-2,NA,NA,TGCAGTGCAGCGCACCTACCCGGGGGGGGCTACACCTTC,CSAAHLPGGGYTF
TRBV7-9,TRBJ1-2,many,NA,TGTGCCAGCAGCTTGGGCCTCTATGGCTACACCTTC,CASSLGLYGYTF
TRBV29-1,TRBJ2-5,few,NA,TGCAGCGTAGGTCAACCGTCGTCGCAGACCCAGTACTTC,CSVGQPSSQTQYF
TRBV7-2,TRBJ1-4,NA,NA,TGTGCCAGCAGCCCCGGGACCCCTAATGAAAAACTGTTTTTT,CASSPGTPNEKLFF
TRBV10-3,TRBJ2-5,many,NA,TGTGCCATCAGCCCCTGGGTGGGGGACCAAGAGACCCAGTACTTC,CAISPWVGDQETQYF
TRBV12-3/TRBV12-4,TRBJ2-7,NA,NA,TGTGCCAGCAGGCACACGAGGGGAGTCGAGCAGTACTTC,CASRHTRGVEQYF
TRBV29-1,TRBJ2-3,few,TRBD2,TGCAGCGTTGATGAGGCGGGGGGTTGGACAGATACGCAGTATTTT,CSVDEAGGWTDTQYF
TRBV2,TRBJ2-1,few,NA,TGTGCCAGCGAACCCTCGCTAGGGCCGAACAATGAGCAGTTCTTC,CASEPSLGPNNEQFF
TRBV5-6,TRBJ2-7,few,NA,TGTGCCAGCAGCTTTGGATGGGACACCTACGAGCAGTACTTC,CASSFGWDTYEQYF